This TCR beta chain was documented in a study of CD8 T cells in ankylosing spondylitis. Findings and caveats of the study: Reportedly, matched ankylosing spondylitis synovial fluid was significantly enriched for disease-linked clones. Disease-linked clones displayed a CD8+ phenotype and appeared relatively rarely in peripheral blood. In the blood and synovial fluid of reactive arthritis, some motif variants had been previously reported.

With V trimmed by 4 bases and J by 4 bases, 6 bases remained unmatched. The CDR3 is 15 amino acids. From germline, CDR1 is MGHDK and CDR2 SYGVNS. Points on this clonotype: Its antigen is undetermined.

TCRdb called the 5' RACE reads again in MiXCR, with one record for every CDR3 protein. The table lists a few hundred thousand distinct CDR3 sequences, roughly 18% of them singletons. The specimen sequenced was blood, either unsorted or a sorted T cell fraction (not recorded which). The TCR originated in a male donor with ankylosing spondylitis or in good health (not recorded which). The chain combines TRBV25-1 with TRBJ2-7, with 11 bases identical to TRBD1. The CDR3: CASSAWTGGWYEQYF. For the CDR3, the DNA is TGTGCCAGCAGTGCCTGGACAGGGGGCTGGTACGAGCAGTACTTC.